This section outlines one TCR beta chain sequence together with its context. Its antigen is still unknown. The V and J ends lost 0 bases and 6 bases respectively, with 23 bases between them. The CDR3 totals 19 residues. CDR1 is SNHLY and CDR2 is FYNNEI in the germline V gene. TCRdb keeps only in-frame clones here, not all; method: immunoSEQ multiplex PCR. Here the sample spans some 5,600 clones, less than 70% being singletons. These data come from a study of CD8 T cell repertoires and HIV-1 epitope variants. The source is a male donor with HIV. The chain combines TRBV2 with TRBJ1-4; D ambiguous. What was sequenced was cultured CD8+ T cells derived from PBMCs. CDR3 loop: CASSEADLPGERQDEKLFF. DNA of the CDR3: TGTGCCAGCAGTGAAGCGGATCTACCCGGTGAGAGGCAGGATGAAAAACTGTTTTTT.